The clone carrying this T cell receptor beta chain was counted at least ten times. What it binds is unknown. The data belong to a study of T cell repertoires in cytomegalovirus infection. The wider study: From public TCR beta signatures came an indication of both CMV infection and matching HLA type.

General observations from the study: There were HLA-C-restricted CMV-specific TCR beta clonotypes dominating the ex vivo response. Identification of carriers of CMV plus the relevant HLA was achieved through cumulative public TCR beta family frequency.

TCRdb re-derived calls from the reads in MiXCR, one entry per CDR3 protein. The sample holds approximately 250,000 distinct CDR3 sequences, about 12% seen once. CDR1 and CDR2 from the germline V gene are SGHTA and FQGNSA. Trimming stripped 2 bases from V and 0 bases from J, with 12 bases between. This CDR3 region has 16 residues. This receptor was identified in a human donor in good health (CMV status not recorded). Some clones in this sample may be carry-over from other donors' samples. The rearrangement joins TRBV7-2 to TRBJ2-3; tentatively, D is TRBD2 (5 bases). Sequencing was done on a sample of PBMCs. The CDR3 here is CASSLFGGGSTDTQYF. The CDR3, as DNA: TGTGCCAGCAGCTTATTCGGCGGAGGAAGCACAGATACGCAGTATTTT.